This TCR beta chain was captured by sequencing in a study of early T cells in non-severe SARS-CoV-2 infection. Study information: Sequenced material consisted of bulk RNA (from unsorted whole blood), and chains were unpaired. Study conclusions and caveats: CD4 and private specificities were missed by VDJdb matching, which favored anti-spike CD8 responses.

This clonotype was counted ten times or more. The target antigen is unknown. Researchers tagged individual cDNA molecules with unique molecular identifiers. A single record per CDR3 protein comes from TCRdb applying MiXCR to the 5' RACE reads. This table holds about 46,000 distinct CDR3 sequences, approximately 5.9% found once. J gave up 3 bases and V 7 bases, and 5 bases lay outside the gene matches. The CDR3 consists of 14 residues. The material sequenced was whole blood, taken at baseline. The chain links TRBV12-3 or TRBV12-4 to TRBJ2-5, with 10 bases aligning to TRBD2. The TCR sequence derives from an adult who was a healthcare worker with PCR-confirmed SARS-CoV-2 infection or an uninfected control (not recorded which). CDR3 bases: TGTGCCAGCAATAGTGGACTAGCGGAAGAGACCCAGTACTTC. Residues: CASNSGLAEETQYF.